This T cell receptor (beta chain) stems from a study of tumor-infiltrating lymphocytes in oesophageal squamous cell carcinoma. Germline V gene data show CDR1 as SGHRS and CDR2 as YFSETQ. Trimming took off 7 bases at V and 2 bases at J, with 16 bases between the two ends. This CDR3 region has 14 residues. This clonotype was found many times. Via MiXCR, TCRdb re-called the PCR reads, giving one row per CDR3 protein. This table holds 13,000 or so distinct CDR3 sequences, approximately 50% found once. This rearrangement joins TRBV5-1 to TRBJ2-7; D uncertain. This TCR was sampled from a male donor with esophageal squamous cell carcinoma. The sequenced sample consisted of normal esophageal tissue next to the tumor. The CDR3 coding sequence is TGCGCCAGCTCTAAAGGAGACGGAGCCTACGAGCAGTACTTC. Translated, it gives CASSKGDGAYEQYF.